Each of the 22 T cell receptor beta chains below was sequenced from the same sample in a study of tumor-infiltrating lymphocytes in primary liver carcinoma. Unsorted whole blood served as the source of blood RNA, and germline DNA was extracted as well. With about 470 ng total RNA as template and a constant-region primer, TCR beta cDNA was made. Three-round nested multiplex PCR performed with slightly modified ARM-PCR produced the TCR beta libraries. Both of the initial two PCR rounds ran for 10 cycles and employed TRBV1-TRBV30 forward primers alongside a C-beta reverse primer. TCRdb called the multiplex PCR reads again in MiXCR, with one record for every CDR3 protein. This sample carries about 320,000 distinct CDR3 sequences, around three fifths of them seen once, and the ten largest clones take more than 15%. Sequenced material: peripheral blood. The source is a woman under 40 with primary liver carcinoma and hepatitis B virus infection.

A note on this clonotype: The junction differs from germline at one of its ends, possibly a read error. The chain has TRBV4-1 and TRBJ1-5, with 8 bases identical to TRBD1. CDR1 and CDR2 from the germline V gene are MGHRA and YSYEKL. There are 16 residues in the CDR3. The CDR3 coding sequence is TGCGCCAGCTGCCAAGACCCCAGGGGGCCCAATCAGCCCCAGCATTTT. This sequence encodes CASCQDPRGPNQPQHF.

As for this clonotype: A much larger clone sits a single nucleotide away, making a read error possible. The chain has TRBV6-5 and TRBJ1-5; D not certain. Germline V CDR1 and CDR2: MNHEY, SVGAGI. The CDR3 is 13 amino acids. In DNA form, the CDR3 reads TGTGTCAGCAGCCCCAATGGGTTTCAGCCCCAGCATTTT. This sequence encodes CVSSPNGFQPQHF.

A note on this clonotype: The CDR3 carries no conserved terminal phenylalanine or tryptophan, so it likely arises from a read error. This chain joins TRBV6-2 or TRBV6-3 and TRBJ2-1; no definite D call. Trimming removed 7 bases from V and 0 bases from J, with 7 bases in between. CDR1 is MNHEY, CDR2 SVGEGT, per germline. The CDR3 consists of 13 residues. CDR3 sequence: CASTSSSYNEQFL. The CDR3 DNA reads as TGTGCCAGCACCAGTAGCTCCTACAATGAGCAGTTCTTA.

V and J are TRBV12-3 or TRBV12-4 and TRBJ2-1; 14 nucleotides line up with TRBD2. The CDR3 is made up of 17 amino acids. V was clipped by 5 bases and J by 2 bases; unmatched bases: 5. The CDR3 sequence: CASSGTSGRFAYNEQFF. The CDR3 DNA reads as TGTGCCAGCAGTGGGACTAGCGGGAGATTCGCCTACAATGAGCAGTTCTTC.

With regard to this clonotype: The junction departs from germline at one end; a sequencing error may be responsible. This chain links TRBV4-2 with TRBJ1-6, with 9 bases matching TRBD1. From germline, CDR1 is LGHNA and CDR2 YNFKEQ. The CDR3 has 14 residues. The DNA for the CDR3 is TGTGCCAGCGGCCAGGGACAGGGAAATTCACCCCTCCACTTT. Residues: CASGQGQGNSPLHF.

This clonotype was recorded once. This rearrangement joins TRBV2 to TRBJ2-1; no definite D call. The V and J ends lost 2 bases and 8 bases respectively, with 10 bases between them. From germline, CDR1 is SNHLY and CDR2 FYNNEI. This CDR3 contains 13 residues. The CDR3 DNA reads TGTGCCAGCAGTGAAATTAGGGCGGATGAGCAGTTCTTC. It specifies CASSEIRADEQFF. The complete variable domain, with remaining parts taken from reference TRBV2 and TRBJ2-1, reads EPEVTQTPSHQVTQMGQEVILRCVPISNHLYFYWYRQILGQKVEFLVSFYNNEISEKSEIFDDQFSVERPDGSNFTLKIRSTKLEDSAMYFCASSEIRADEQFFGPGTRLTVL.

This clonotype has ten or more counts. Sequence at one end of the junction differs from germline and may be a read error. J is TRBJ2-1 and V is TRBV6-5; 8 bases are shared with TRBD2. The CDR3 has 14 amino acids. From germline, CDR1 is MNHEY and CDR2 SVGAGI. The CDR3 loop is CASSRTSNYNERFF. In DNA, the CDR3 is TGTGCCAGCAGTCGGACTAGCAACTACAATGAGCGGTTCTTC.

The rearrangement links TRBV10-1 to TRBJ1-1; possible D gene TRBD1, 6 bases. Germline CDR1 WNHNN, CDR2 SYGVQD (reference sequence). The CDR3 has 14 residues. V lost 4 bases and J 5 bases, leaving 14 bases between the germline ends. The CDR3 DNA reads TGCGCCAGCAGTGTTGGGGGGCCGGGGACTGAAGCTTTCTTT. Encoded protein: CASSVGGPGTEAFF.

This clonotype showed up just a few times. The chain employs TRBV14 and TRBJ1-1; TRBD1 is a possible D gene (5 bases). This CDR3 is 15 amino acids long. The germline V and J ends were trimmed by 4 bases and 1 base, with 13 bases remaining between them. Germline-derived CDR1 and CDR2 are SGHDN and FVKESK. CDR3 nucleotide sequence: TGTGCCAGCAGCCTACAGGCGTCTTCGAACACTGAAGCTTTCTTT. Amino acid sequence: CASSLQASSNTEAFF.

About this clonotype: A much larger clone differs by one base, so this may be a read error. The CDR3 protein is CASSQGLGELFF. Here the CDR3 DNA reads TGCGCCAGCAGCCAAGGTCTCGGGGAGCTGTTTTTT. The chain employs TRBV4-1 and TRBJ2-2; D remains ambiguous. This CDR3 has 12 residues. Germline-derived CDR1 and CDR2 are MGHRA and YSYEKL. V dropped 1 base and J dropped 7 bases, with 4 bases sitting between them.

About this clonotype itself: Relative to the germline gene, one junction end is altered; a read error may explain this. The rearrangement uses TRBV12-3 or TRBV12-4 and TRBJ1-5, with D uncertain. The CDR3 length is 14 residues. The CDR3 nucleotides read TGTGCCAACAGTGCTGACGGGCACAATCAACCCCAGCATTTT. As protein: CANSADGHNQPQHF.

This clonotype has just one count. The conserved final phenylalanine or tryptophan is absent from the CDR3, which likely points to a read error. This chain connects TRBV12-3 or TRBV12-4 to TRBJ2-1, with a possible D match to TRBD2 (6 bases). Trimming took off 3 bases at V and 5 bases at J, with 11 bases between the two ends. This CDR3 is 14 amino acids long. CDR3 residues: CASSLGGGHNEQFI. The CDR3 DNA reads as TGTGCCAGCAGTTTGGGGGGAGGCCACAATGAGCAGTTCATC.

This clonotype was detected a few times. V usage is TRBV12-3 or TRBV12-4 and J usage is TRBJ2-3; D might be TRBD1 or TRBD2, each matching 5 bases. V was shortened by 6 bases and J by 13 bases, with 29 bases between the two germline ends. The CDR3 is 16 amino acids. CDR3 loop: CASSSALARDPDPEYF. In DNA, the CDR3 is TGTGCCAGCAGCTCTGCCCTGGCCCGGGACCCCGACCCAGAGTATTTT.

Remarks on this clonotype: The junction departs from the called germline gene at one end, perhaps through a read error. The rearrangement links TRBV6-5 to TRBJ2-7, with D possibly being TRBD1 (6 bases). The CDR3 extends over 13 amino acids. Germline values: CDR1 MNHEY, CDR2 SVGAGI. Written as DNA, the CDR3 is TGTGCCAGCAGTAAATCTACAGGGTTCGAGCAGCACTTC. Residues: CASSKSTGFEQHF.

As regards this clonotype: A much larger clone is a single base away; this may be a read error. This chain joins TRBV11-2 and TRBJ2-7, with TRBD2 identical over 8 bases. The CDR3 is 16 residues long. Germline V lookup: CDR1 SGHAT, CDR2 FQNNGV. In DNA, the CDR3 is TGTGCCAGCAACTTAGGATCCGGGACTAGGTGGAACGAGCAGTACTTC. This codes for CASNLGSGTRWNEQYF. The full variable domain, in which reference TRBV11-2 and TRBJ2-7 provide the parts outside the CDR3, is EAGVAQSPRYKIIEKRQSVAFWCNPISGHATLYWYQQILGQGPKLLIQFQNNGVVDDSQLPKDRFSAERLKGVDSTLKIQPAKLEDSAVYLCASNLGSGTRWNEQYFGPGTRLTVT.

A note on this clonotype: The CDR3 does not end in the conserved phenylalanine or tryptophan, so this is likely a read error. The CDR3 is CASSLDRASGGGDTQYS. The CDR3 region has the DNA TGTGCCAGCAGCTTAGATCGGGCTAGCGGGGGGGGCGATACGCAGTATTCT. V gene TRBV11-2 combines with J gene TRBJ2-3; 12 bases are shared with TRBD2. This CDR3 comprises 17 residues. Germline CDR1 is SGHAT and CDR2 is FQNNGV. V lost 0 bases and J lost 6; bases outside the gene matches: 7.

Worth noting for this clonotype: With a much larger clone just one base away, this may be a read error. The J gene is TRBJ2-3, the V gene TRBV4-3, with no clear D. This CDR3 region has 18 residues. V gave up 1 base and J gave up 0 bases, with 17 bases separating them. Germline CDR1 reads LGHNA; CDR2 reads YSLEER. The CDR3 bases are TGCGCCAGCAGCCAAGTGAGGTCAGGAAAGTCTAGCACAGATACGCAGTATTTT. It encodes CASSQVRSGKSSTDTQYF.

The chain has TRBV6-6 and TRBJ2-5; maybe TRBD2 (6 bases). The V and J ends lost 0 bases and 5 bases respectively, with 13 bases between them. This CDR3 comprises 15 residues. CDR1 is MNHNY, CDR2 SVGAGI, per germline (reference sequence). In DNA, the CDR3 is TGTGCCAGCAGTTACTCTCATCGGGAGTACGAGACCCAGTACTTC. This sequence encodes CASSYSHREYETQYF.

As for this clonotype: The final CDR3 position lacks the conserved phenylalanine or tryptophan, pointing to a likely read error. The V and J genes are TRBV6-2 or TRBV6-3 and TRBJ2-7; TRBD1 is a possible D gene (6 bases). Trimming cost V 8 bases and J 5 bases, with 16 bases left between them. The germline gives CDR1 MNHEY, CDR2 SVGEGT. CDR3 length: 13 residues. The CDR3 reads CASGPQGLHEQYI. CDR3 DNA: TGTGCCAGCGGACCACAGGGTTTACACGAGCAGTACATC.

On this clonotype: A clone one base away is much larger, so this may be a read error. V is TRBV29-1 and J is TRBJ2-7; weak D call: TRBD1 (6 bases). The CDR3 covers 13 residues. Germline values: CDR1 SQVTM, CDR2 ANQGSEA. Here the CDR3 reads CSVEGDTGYLRFF. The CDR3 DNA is TGCAGCGTCGAAGGGGACACAGGGTACCTCCGGTTCTTC.

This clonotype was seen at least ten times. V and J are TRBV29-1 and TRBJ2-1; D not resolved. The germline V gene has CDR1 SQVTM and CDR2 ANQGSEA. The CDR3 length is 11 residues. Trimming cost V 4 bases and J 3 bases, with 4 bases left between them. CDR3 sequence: CSVARYNEQFF. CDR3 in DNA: TGCAGCGTTGCCCGCTACAATGAGCAGTTCTTC.

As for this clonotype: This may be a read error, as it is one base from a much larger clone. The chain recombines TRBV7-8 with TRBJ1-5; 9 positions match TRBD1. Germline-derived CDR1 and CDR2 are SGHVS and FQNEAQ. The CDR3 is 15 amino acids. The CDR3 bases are TGTGCCAGCAGCTTGAAACAGGGGGCTTGGCAGCCCAAGCATTTT. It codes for CASSLKQGAWQPKHF.